Sequencing of this T cell receptor (beta chain) was carried out in a study of shared clonotypes between healthy human individuals. The repertoire was sequenced with immunoSEQ multiplex PCR; TCRdb's copy has only in-frame clones and lacks some. This table has about 1.1 million clones, roughly 77% appearing once. Germline trimming cut 2 bases from V and 5 bases from J; bases unmatched to any gene: 7. Germline loops: CDR1 SGHVS, CDR2 FQNEAQ. There are 15 residues in the CDR3. The sequence came from a man aged 18 to 29 in good health. Some clones in this sample may be carry-over from other donors' samples. The source material was memory CD4+ T cells from PBMCs. As to subset: CD45RA-negative fraction. The V call is TRBV7-8, the J call TRBJ2-7; TRBD1 matches 9 bases. This CDR3 reads CASSLQGTGIDEQYF. The CDR3 nucleotides read TGTGCCAGCAGCTTACAAGGGACAGGGATCGACGAGCAGTACTTC.